This TCR beta chain was recorded in a study of blood T cells in healthy people across ages (dated by TCRdb to between 2015 and 2016). Background for the entire study: In model experiments, roughly one uniquely barcoded TCR beta cDNA molecule per two T cells was captured by template switching. The donors were split into four age groups: young (average about 15 years), middle-aged (39), aged (roughly 60) and long-lived (more than 80). The study analyzed two additional independent replicas of 1 million unique cDNA reads from the same blood draw for two donors, one aged 18 to 30 and one aged 80 or older. Using deep sequencing normalized with unique cDNA molecular identifiers, the study measured how TCR beta repertoire diversity changes with age. To avoid experimental bias, donors of different ages were distributed randomly across sequencing lanes. What the research found in general, with its limitations: Since profiling was done on bulk unsorted PBMCs, naive and antigen-experienced compartments could not be conclusively compared. Estimates of total diversity based on one million sequenced T cells were regarded as lower bounds and as underestimates. Because donor CMV infection status was unknown, age-related changes in expanded clonotypes were potentially confounded. There was a strong correlation between observed TCR beta diversity and the percentage of naive T cells measured by flow cytometry. As age increased, observed TCR beta diversity per million T cells dropped in a roughly linear way, and a significant reduction was already evident by age about 40. Compared with the aged group, the long-lived group had more naive CD4+ T cells, fewer expanded clones and increased TCR diversity, a pattern suggesting age selection.

Comment on this clonotype: The antigen it binds to is not known. Nothing much larger sits one base from this clone, and base qualities are not available.

Donors were a few dozen systemically healthy Caucasian individuals from Russia aged about 6 to 100 years. Approximately 9 milliliters of peripheral blood were collected from each donor into EDTA-treated Vacutainer tubes. Ficoll-Paque density-gradient centrifugation was used to isolate PBMCs, with at least 6.5 million per sample. Total RNA was extracted from PBMCs with Trizol reagent, with at least 6 micrograms obtained per sample. The percentages of naive CD45RAhigh/CD27high T cells were determined by flow cytometry on a PBMC aliquot from every donor. From cysteine to phenylalanine, the CDR3 is 13 amino acids long. The kept DNA is CDR3 alone, 39 bases in frame from the first base. V loses 5 bases, J loses 5 bases, and the germline ends lie 11 bases apart. The CDR1 and CDR2 encoded by the germline V gene are MNHEY and SVGEGT. The library was built by means of 5' RACE. Reads for this sample came from an Illumina HiSeq 2500. The second PCR ran for roughly 7 to 12 cycles and used a J-beta primer mix along with a sample-barcoded 5' primer. A unique molecular identifier was introduced onto each TCR beta cDNA molecule by a template-switch 5' adaptor carrying 12 random nucleotides. Each sample yielded at least 2.5 million CDR3-containing paired-end reads. First-strand cDNA was synthesized from all RNA with the Mint cDNA synthesis kit, primed by a TRBC-specific oligonucleotide. After uracil-DNA glycosylase treatment, a first 18-cycle PCR used universal primers M1SS and BC2_uni_R on all cDNA. The authors' analysis ran thus. Each sample was normalized by randomly selecting 1 million high-quality reads, each carrying a distinct molecular identifier. Reads with shared molecular identifiers were discarded instead of being binned into consensus sequences. MiTCR, with a Q25 quality threshold and the strictest error-elimination algorithm, was used for CDR3 identification, clonotype clustering and error correction. A nonparametric unseen species model with Euler transformation was used to estimate a lower bound on total TCR beta diversity. Clones were called with MiXCR by TCRdb after fastp trimmed the public reads at Q25, and only in-frame beta chains were retained. Records with the same CDR3 protein are collapsed into one entry carrying the most frequent genes and DNA. The V and J calls and clone size are TCRdb's, not the authors'. The sample table holds about 1.5 million distinct CDR3 sequences, of which around 40% were seen once. The top ten hold over 3.5% of the sample.

Sequences were obtained from blood. The chain is made from TRBV6-2 or TRBV6-3 and TRBJ2-3; the D gene cannot be resolved reliably. This receptor was taken from a woman aged 18-30 years in good health. CDR3 reads: CASSPPPQDTQYF. The DNA sequence follows: TGTGCCAGCAGTCCCCCGCCCCAAGATACGCAGTATTTT.